Below, 17 T cell receptor beta chains from the same sample are listed, as sequenced in a study of blood T cell repertoires in COVID-19. Data came from immunoSEQ multiplex PCR; TCRdb stores just in-frame clones and leaves some out. The top ten clones hold about 1.6% of a sample with roughly 300,000 clones, about 90% of them seen once. The specimen sequenced was peripheral blood. The receptors derive from a woman in her 40s who had recovered from COVID-19.

The genes are TRBV2 and TRBJ2-3; TRBD2 matches at 10 bases. CDR1 and CDR2 (germline): SNHLY, FYNNEI. V shed 3 bases, J shed 7 bases, and the junction held 4 bases outside the gene matches. The CDR3 consists of 14 residues. CDR3: CASSDDSGGYTQYF. For the CDR3, the DNA is TGTGCCAGCAGTGATGATAGCGGGGGGTATACGCAGTATTTT.

The table lists this clone with a count of one. The V gene is TRBV5-8, the J gene TRBJ2-5, with no clear D. The germline V and J ends were trimmed by 2 bases and 5 bases, with 4 bases remaining between them. Germline V gene lookup returns CDR1 SGHTS and CDR2 YDEGEE. The CDR3 consists of 11 residues. The CDR3 sequence is CASSFGETQYF. The CDR3 coding sequence is TGTGCCAGCAGCTTCGGGGAGACCCAGTACTTC.

The V gene is TRBV27, the J gene TRBJ2-7; D is possibly TRBD1 (5 bases). Germline V gene data show CDR1 as MNHEY and CDR2 as SMNVEV (reference sequence). There are 13 residues in the CDR3. This CDR3 reads CATSVGPSREQYF. The CDR3 DNA reads as TGTGCAACTTCTGTGGGGCCCTCACGGGAGCAGTACTTC.

This chain connects TRBV18 to TRBJ1-2; D not resolved. There are 15 residues in the CDR3. Looked up from germline, CDR1 is KGHSH and CDR2 is LQKENI. Between the trimmed V and J ends, which lost 2 bases and 4 bases, there was a span of 14 bases. The CDR3 is CASSPEPGKGYGYTF. Written as DNA, the CDR3 is TGTGCCAGCTCACCAGAACCGGGGAAAGGCTATGGCTACACCTTC. Complete variable domain (other parts from reference TRBV18 and TRBJ1-2): NAGVMQNPRHLVRRRGQEARLRCSPMKGHSHVYWYRQLPEEGLKFMVYLQKENIIDESGMPKERFSAEFPKEGPSILRIQQVVRGDSAAYFCASSPEPGKGYGYTFGSGTRLTVV.

The CDR3 loop is CASSWRGASSDTQYF. CDR3 nucleotide sequence: TGCGCCAGCAGCTGGCGGGGGGCCTCTTCAGATACGCAGTATTTT. The rearrangement joins TRBV5-1 to TRBJ2-3, with 8 bases matching TRBD2. Per germline, CDR1 SGHRS and CDR2 YFSETQ. The CDR3 has 15 residues. Trimming at V came to 3 bases and at J to 4 bases, leaving 7 bases not matched to a gene.

The chain uses TRBV11-2 and TRBJ2-3, with D perhaps matching TRBD2 (5 bases). CDR1 and CDR2 (germline): SGHAT, FQNNGV. The CDR3 runs to 11 residues. Trimming took off 5 bases at V and 7 bases at J, with 7 bases between the two ends. CDR3 residues: CASSPSYTQYF. CDR3 coding DNA: TGTGCCAGCAGCCCTAGCTATACGCAGTATTTT.

V is TRBV28 and J is TRBJ1-6, with D possibly matching TRBD1 (6 bases). V lost 6 bases, J lost 15 bases, and 18 bases lay in between. The CDR3 is made up of 13 amino acids. Germline CDR1 reads MDHEN; CDR2 reads SYDVKM. The CDR3 nucleotides are TGTGCCAGCAGCCCTCCGACAGGATCAGGCCTCCACTTT. Translation gives CASSPPTGSGLHF.

This chain links TRBV6-5 with TRBJ1-1, with TRBD1 matching over 7 bases. CDR1 and CDR2 from the germline V gene are MNHEY and SVGAGI. The V gene end was trimmed by 5 bases and the J gene end by 4 bases; junction bases not matched to a gene: 7. The CDR3 consists of 14 residues. The CDR3 protein is CASSRRDSSTEAFF. For the CDR3, the DNA is TGTGCCAGCAGTCGGCGGGACAGTTCCACTGAAGCTTTCTTT.

The chain combines TRBV5-1 with TRBJ2-5; 7 bases align to TRBD2. Germline-derived CDR1 and CDR2 are SGHRS and YFSETQ. This CDR3 comprises 17 residues. V shed 3 bases and J 1 base; nucleotides not matched to a gene: 12. The CDR3 loop is CASSWTPETSFQETQYF. CDR3 nucleotide sequence: TGCGCCAGCAGCTGGACACCCGAGACTAGCTTCCAAGAGACCCAGTACTTC.

This clone was detected ten times or more. The chain links TRBV19 to TRBJ2-5; D remains unclear. Trimming stripped 3 bases from V and 5 bases from J, with 10 bases between. CDR3 length: 13 amino acids. Germline V CDR1 and CDR2: LNHDA, SQIVND (reference sequence). In DNA, the CDR3 is TGTGCCAGTAGTATCGCGGCGATGGAGACCCAGTACTTC. It is translated as CASSIAAMETQYF.

Only a few counts were recorded for this clone. Other nucleotide sequences in the sample specify the same CDR3. The V call is TRBV3-1 (or the pseudogene TRBV3-2), the J call TRBJ1-2; a possible D gene is TRBD1 (6 bases). Germline-derived CDR1 and CDR2 are LGHDT and YNNKEL (reference sequence). Between the trimmed V and J ends, which lost 3 bases and 4 bases, there was a span of 6 bases. This CDR3 contains 12 residues. The CDR3 region has the DNA TGTGCCAGCAGCCAGGGGGCCTATGGCTACACCTTC. It is translated as CASSQGAYGYTF.

The chain is built from TRBV2 and TRBJ1-2; D may be TRBD1 (6 bases). V lost 2 bases to trimming and J lost 4 bases, with 17 bases between them. The germline CDR1 and CDR2 sequences are SNHLY and FYNNEI. The CDR3 covers 16 residues. The CDR3 DNA reads TGTGCCAGCAGTGAATATCGGGGGGGACAAGCCTATGGCTACACCTTC. Translation gives CASSEYRGGQAYGYTF. The whole variable domain, remainder taken from reference TRBV2 and TRBJ1-2, is EPEVTQTPSHQVTQMGQEVILRCVPISNHLYFYWYRQILGQKVEFLVSFYNNEISEKSEIFDDQFSVERPDGSNFTLKIRSTKLEDSAMYFCASSEYRGGQAYGYTFGSGTRLTVV.

The chain recombines TRBV19 with TRBJ2-7; 7 bases fit TRBD2. There are 16 residues in the CDR3. J lost 3 bases, V lost 7 bases, and 15 bases had no gene match. CDR1 and CDR2 (germline): LNHDA, SQIVND (reference sequence). CDR3 residues: CASKLGLAEWFYEQYF. The DNA of the CDR3 is TGTGCCAGTAAGTTGGGGCTAGCGGAATGGTTCTACGAGCAGTACTTC.

V gene TRBV7-2 combines with J gene TRBJ2-5, with 7 bases aligning to TRBD1. CDR3 size: 14 residues. Germline-derived CDR1 and CDR2 are SGHTA and FQGNSA. V lost 6 bases and J lost 2; bases outside the gene matches: 6. In DNA, the CDR3 is TGTGCCAGCAGACCGGGACAGCTACAAGAGACCCAGTACTTC. It specifies CASRPGQLQETQYF.

This sequence joins TRBV5-4 and TRBJ2-2; 7 bases are shared with TRBD2. Germline CDR1 and CDR2: SGHNT and YYREEE (reference sequence). The CDR3 runs to 16 residues. V was clipped by 2 bases and J by 1 base; unmatched bases: 5. CDR3 sequence: CASSFGGGMNTGELFF. In DNA form, the CDR3 reads TGTGCCAGCAGCTTCGGGGGAGGGATGAACACCGGGGAGCTGTTTTTT.

This rearrangement joins TRBV30 to TRBJ1-2; TRBD1 aligns across 9 bases. The J segment lost 5 bases and the V segment lost 6 bases, leaving 7 bases of the junction unmatched. Germline assignment: CDR1 GTSNPN and CDR2 SVGIG (reference sequence). CDR3 size: 13 residues. The CDR3 nucleotides read TGTGCCTGTCCGGACAGGGGCGGATATGGCTACACCTTC. This gives the protein CACPDRGGYGYTF.

The chain employs TRBV18 and TRBJ2-1, with 11 bases that match TRBD2. V gave up 6 bases and J gave up 10 bases; unmatched junction bases: 5. The germline gives CDR1 KGHSH, CDR2 LQKENI. This CDR3 has 13 amino acids. The CDR3 DNA reads as TGTGCCAGCTCCCCCCGACTAGCGGGGGAGCAGTTCTTC. The encoded protein is CASSPRLAGEQFF.